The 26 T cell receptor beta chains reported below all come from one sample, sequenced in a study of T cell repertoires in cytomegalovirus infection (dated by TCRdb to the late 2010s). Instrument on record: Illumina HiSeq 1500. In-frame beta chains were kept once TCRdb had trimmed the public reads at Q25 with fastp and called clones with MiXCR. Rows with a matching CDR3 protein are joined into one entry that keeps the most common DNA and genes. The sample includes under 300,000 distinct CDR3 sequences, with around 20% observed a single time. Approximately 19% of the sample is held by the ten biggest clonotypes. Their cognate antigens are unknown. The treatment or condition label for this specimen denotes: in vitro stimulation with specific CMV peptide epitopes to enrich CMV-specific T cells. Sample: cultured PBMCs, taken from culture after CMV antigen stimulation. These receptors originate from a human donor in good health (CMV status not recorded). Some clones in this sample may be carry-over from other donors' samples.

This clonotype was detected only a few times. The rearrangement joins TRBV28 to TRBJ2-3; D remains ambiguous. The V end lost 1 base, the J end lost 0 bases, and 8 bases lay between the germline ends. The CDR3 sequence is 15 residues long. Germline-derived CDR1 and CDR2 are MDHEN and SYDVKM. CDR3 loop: CASSLSVVSTDTQYF. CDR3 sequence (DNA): TGTGCCAGCAGTTTATCGGTAGTTAGCACAGATACGCAGTATTTT.

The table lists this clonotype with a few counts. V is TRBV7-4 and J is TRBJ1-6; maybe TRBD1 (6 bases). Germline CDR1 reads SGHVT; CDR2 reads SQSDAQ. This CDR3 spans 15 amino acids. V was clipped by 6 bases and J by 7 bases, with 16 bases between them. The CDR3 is CASSTRTAENSPLHF. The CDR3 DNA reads TGTGCCAGCAGTACAAGGACAGCTGAAAATTCACCCCTCCACTTT.

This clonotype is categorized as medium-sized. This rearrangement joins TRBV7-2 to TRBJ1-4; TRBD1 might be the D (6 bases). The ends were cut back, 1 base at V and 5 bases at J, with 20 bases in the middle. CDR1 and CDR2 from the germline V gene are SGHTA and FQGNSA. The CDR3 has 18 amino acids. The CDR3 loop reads CASSLVMVTTGINEKLFF. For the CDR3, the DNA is TGTGCCAGCAGCTTAGTGATGGTAACCACAGGGATAAATGAAAAACTGTTTTTT.

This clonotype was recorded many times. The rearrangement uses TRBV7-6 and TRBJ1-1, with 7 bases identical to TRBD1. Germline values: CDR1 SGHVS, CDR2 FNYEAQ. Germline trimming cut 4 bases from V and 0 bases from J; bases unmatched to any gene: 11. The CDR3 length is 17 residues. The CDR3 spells CASSSPIQGGMNTEAFF. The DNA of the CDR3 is TGTGCCAGCAGCTCCCCTATCCAGGGGGGGATGAACACTGAAGCTTTCTTT.

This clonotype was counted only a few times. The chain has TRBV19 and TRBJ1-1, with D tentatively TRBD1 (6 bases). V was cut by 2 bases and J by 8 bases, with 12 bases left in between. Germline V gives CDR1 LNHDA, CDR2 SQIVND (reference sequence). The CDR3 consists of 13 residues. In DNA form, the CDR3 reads TGTGCCAGTAGTATAACTTTAGGGGGGGAAGCTTTCTTT. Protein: CASSITLGGEAFF.

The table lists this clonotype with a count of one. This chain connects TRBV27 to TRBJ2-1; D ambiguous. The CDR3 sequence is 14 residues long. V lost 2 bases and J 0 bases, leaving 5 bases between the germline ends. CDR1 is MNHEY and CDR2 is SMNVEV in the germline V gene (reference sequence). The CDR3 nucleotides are TGTGCCAGCAGTTTAGTCAACTCCTACAATGAGCAGTTCTTC. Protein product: CASSLVNSYNEQFF.

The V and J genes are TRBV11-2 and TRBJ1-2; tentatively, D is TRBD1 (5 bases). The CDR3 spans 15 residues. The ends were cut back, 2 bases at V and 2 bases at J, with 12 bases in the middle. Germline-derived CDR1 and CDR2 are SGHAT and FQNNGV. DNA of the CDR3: TGTGCCAGCAGCTTATTGGCAGGGTTCAACTATGGCTACACCTTC. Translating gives CASSLLAGFNYGYTF.

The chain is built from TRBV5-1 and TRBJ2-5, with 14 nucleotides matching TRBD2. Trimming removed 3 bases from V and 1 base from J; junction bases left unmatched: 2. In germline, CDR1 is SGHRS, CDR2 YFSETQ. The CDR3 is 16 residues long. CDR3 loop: CASSSGLAGVQETQYF. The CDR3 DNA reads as TGCGCCAGCAGCTCGGGACTAGCGGGAGTCCAAGAGACCCAGTACTTC.

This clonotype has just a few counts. In nucleotides, the CDR3 is TGTGCCAGCAGTTACGGTGCAGGAGAGAACACAGATACGCAGTATTTT. It specifies CASSYGAGENTDTQYF. The genes are TRBV6-2 or TRBV6-3 and TRBJ2-3; D is unresolved. Trimming removed 2 bases at V and 2 bases at J, with 14 bases between. This CDR3 contains 16 residues. The germline CDR1 and CDR2 sequences are MNHEY and SVGEGT.

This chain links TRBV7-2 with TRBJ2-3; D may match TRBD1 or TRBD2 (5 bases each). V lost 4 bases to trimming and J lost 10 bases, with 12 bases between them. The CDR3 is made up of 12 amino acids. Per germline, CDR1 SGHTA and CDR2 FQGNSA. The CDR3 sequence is CASSSPTGPQYF. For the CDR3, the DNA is TGTGCCAGCAGCTCGCCTACGGGACCGCAGTATTTT.

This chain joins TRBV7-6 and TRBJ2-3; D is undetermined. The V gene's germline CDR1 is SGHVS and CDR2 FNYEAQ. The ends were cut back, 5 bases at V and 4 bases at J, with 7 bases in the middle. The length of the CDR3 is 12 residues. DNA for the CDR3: TGTGCCAGCAGCGGGGTCGCAGATACGCAGTATTTT. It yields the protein CASSGVADTQYF.

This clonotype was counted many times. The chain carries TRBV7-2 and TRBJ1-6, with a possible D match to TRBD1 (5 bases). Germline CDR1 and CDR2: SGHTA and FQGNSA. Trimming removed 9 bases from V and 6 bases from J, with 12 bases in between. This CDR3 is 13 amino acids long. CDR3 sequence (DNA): TGTGCCAGTTCCGGGACTTTTAATTCACCCCTCCACTTT. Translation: CASSGTFNSPLHF.

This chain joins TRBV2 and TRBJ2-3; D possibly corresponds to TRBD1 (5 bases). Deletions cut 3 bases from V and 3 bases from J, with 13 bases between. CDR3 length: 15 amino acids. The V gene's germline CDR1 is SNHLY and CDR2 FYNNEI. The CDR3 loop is CASSEATGYTDTQYF. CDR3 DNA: TGTGCCAGCAGTGAGGCAACAGGCTATACAGATACGCAGTATTTT.

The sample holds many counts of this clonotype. CDR3 sequence: CASSSTGSTNEKLFF. The CDR3, as DNA: TGTGCCAGCAGCTCGACAGGGTCAACTAATGAAAAACTGTTTTTT. This chain connects TRBV7-2 to TRBJ1-4; TRBD1 matches 7 bases. V dropped 4 bases and J dropped 0; count of bases not matched to a gene: 2. CDR3 length: 15 residues. Per germline, CDR1 SGHTA and CDR2 FQGNSA.

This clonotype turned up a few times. The CDR3 spells CASSHGVREWDEQFF. The CDR3 nucleotides are TGTGCCAGCAGCCATGGTGTCCGGGAGTGGGATGAGCAGTTCTTC. V gene TRBV7-9 combines with J gene TRBJ2-1; D is perhaps TRBD2 (6 bases). The CDR3 sequence is 15 residues long. Germline CDR1 SEHNR, CDR2 FQNEAQ (reference sequence). The V end lost 5 bases, the J end lost 8 bases, and 19 bases lay between the germline ends.

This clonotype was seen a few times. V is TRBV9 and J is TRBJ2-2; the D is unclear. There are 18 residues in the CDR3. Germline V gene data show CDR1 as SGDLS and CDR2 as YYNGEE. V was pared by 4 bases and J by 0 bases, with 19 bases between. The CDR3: CASSTRASPVANTGELFF. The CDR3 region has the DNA TGTGCCAGCAGCACCCGCGCGAGCCCGGTCGCGAACACCGGGGAGCTGTTTTTT.

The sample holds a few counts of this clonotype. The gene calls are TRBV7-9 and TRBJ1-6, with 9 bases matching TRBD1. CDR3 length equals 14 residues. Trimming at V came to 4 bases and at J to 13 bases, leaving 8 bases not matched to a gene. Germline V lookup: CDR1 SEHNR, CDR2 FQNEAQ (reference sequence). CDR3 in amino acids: CASSSGTGSNPLHF. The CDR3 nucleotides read TGTGCCAGCAGCTCCGGGACAGGGTCCAATCCCCTCCACTTT.

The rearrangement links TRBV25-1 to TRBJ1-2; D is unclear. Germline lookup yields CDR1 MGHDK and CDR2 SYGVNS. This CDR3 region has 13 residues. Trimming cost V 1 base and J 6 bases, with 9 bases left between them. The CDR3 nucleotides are TGTGCCAGCAGTGAATTGTTAGGTAATGGCTACACCTTC. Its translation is CASSELLGNGYTF.

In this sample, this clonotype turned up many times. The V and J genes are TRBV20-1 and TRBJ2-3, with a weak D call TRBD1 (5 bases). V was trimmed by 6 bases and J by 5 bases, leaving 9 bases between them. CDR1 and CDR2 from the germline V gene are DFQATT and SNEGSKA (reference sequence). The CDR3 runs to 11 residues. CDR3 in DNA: TGCAGTGCCAACGACAGAGATACGCAGTATTTT. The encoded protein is CSANDRDTQYF.

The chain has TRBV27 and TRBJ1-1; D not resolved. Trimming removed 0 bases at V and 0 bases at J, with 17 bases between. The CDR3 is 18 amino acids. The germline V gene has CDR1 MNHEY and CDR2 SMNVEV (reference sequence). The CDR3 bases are TGTGCCAGCAGTTTATCTTTTCCCCAGTATCTCATGAACACTGAAGCTTTCTTT. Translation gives CASSLSFPQYLMNTEAFF.

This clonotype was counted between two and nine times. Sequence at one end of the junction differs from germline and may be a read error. CDR3 sequence: CASSTADRGNQPQHF. CDR3 nucleotides: TGTGCCAGCAGTACAGCCGACAGGGGCAACCAGCCCCAGCATTTT. The V call is TRBV28, the J call TRBJ1-5; TRBD1 matches 8 bases. The germline gives CDR1 MDHEN, CDR2 SYDVKM. This CDR3 contains 15 residues.

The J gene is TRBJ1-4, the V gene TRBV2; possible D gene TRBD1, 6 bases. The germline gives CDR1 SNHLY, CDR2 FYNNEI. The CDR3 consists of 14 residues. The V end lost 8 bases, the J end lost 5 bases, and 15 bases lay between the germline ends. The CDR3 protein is CASRGSGGNEKLFF. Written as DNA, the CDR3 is TGTGCCAGCCGTGGTTCTGGGGGCAATGAAAAACTGTTTTTT.

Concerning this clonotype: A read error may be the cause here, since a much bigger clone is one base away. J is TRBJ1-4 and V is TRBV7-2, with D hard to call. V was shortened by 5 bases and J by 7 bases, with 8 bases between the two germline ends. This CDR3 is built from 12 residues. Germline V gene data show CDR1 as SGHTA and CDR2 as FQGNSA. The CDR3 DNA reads TGTGCCAGCAGCATGGTGGGTGAAAAACTGTTTTTT. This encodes CASSMVGEKLFF.

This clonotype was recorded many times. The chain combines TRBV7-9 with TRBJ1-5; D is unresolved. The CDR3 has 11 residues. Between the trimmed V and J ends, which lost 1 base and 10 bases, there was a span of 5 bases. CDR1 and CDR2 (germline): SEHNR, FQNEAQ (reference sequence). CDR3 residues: CASSLGGPQHF. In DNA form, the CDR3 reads TGTGCCAGCAGCTTAGGGGGACCCCAGCATTTT.

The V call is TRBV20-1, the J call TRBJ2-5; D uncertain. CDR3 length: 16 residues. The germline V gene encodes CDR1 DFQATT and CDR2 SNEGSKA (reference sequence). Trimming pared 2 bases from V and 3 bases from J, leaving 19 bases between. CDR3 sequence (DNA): TGCAGTGCTAGACCCCATAGAGTCGCTGTAGAAGAGACCCAGTACTTC. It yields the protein CSARPHRVAVEETQYF.

CDR3 DNA sequence: TGTGCCAGCAGCTTAGTGGGGGGTTCCTATGGCTACACCTTC. Encoded protein: CASSLVGGSYGYTF. The rearrangement joins TRBV11-2 to TRBJ1-2, with a tentative D call TRBD1 (5 bases). The germline V gene encodes CDR1 SGHAT and CDR2 FQNNGV. The CDR3 has 14 residues. With 1 base removed from V and 4 bases from J, the gap between germline ends came to 10 bases. Drawing the rest from reference TRBV11-2 and TRBJ1-2, the complete variable domain is EAGVAQSPRYKIIEKRQSVAFWCNPISGHATLYWYQQILGQGPKLLIQFQNNGVVDDSQLPKDRFSAERLKGVDSTLKIQPAKLEDSAVYLCASSLVGGSYGYTFGSGTRLTVV.